These 21 T cell receptor beta chains share one sample of origin, sequenced in a study of beta chain features in type 1 diabetes. Sequencing targeted expressed TCRB transcripts, as all isolated RNA had been reverse transcribed. Here immunoSEQ multiplex PCR was the method, and the copy in TCRdb shows in-frame clones only, minus some. The data show 450,000 to 600,000 clones, about 30% seen once. The sequenced sample was naive CD4+ T cells from blood. The source is a man in his late teens or twenties in good health.

The chain joins TRBV28 to TRBJ2-3; D remains ambiguous. Germline lookup yields CDR1 MDHEN and CDR2 SYDVKM. Trimming shortened V by 3 bases and J by 0 bases, and 4 bases separated the two germline ends. This CDR3 spans 13 amino acids. The CDR3 region is CASSFGSTDTQYF. CDR3 in DNA: TGTGCCAGCAGTTTCGGTAGCACAGATACGCAGTATTTT.

The chain links TRBV7-9 to TRBJ2-1; D is unresolved. Trimming left V 1 base short and J 3 bases short, with 13 bases between. This CDR3 has 16 residues. Germline V gene data show CDR1 as SEHNR and CDR2 as FQNEAQ (reference sequence). The CDR3: CASSLGRVLYYNEQFF. CDR3 coding DNA: TGTGCCAGCAGCTTAGGCCGGGTCCTCTACTACAATGAGCAGTTCTTC.

This clone came up once. V gene TRBV10-3 combines with J gene TRBJ2-2; 12 bases map to TRBD2. This CDR3 is 15 amino acids long. Germline CDR1 reads ENHRY; CDR2 reads SYGVKD. J gave up 7 bases and V 8 bases, and 8 bases lay outside the gene matches. The CDR3: CAIRASGREGGELFF. Written as DNA, the CDR3 is TGTGCCATCCGTGCTAGCGGGAGGGAAGGCGGGGAGCTGTTTTTT.

This clone was found a few times. This chain uses TRBV28 with TRBJ2-5; weak D call: TRBD1 (6 bases). With 6 bases removed from V and 2 bases from J, the gap between germline ends came to 10 bases. The CDR3 is made up of 13 amino acids. CDR1 MDHEN and CDR2 SYDVKM come from the germline V gene. In nucleotides, the CDR3 is TGTGCCAGCAGCCTCGGACAGCAAGAGACCCAGTACTTC. This codes for CASSLGQQETQYF.

The chain recombines TRBV30 with TRBJ2-3; D is unresolved. Per the germline V gene, CDR1 is GTSNPN and CDR2 is SVGIG (reference sequence). V shed 0 bases and J shed 4 bases, with 8 bases lying between them. The CDR3 is 13 residues long. This CDR3 is CAWSVFRADTQYF. CDR3 sequence (DNA): TGTGCCTGGAGTGTATTCCGGGCAGATACGCAGTATTTT.

Comment on this clone: Other DNA sequences from this sample encode an identical CDR3 as well. This chain links TRBV7-2 with TRBJ1-1; weak D call: TRBD1 (5 bases). The CDR3 covers 13 residues. Trimming removed 4 bases from V and 1 base from J, with 7 bases in between. Germline CDR1 is SGHTA and CDR2 is FQGNSA. The CDR3: CASSSQGNTEAFF. The DNA of the CDR3 is TGTGCCAGCAGCTCTCAGGGGAACACTGAAGCTTTCTTT. Variable domain in full (rest from reference TRBV7-2 and TRBJ1-1): GAGVSQSPSNKVTEKGKDVELRCDPISGHTALYWYRQSLGQGLEFLIYFQGNSAPDKSGLPSDRFSAERTGGSVSTLTIQRTQQEDSAVYLCASSSQGNTEAFFGQGTRLTVV.

V is TRBV2 and J is TRBJ1-2; maybe TRBD1 (6 bases). The CDR3 runs to 13 residues. Trimming cost V 3 bases and J 4 bases, with 9 bases left between them. Per germline, CDR1 SNHLY and CDR2 FYNNEI. The CDR3: CASSEAGVYGYTF. For the CDR3, the DNA is TGTGCCAGCAGTGAGGCAGGGGTCTATGGCTACACCTTC.

The chain combines TRBV5-4 with TRBJ2-1, with 7 nucleotides matching TRBD1. Germline CDR1 reads SGHNT; CDR2 reads YYREEE (reference sequence). With 3 bases clipped from V and 2 bases from J, the junction kept 8 bases outside the gene matches. The CDR3 is 16 residues long. The CDR3 DNA sequence: TGTGCCAGCAGCTCCCCGGACAGGCTAACCTACAATGAGCAGTTCTTC. Its translation is CASSSPDRLTYNEQFF.

The chain is built from TRBV5-1 and TRBJ1-2; no reliable D call. The CDR3 has 13 amino acids. The germline V gene encodes CDR1 SGHRS and CDR2 YFSETQ. V lost 4 bases and J 4 bases, leaving 11 bases between the germline ends. CDR3 in DNA: TGCGCCAGCAGCCGAGAAGGGCTCTATGGCTACACCTTC. This gives the protein CASSREGLYGYTF.

This clone occurred a few times. V usage is TRBV7-9 and J usage is TRBJ2-3; TRBD1 aligns across 12 bases. This CDR3 has 16 amino acids. Germline CDR1 and CDR2: SEHNR and FQNEAQ (reference sequence). The V segment lost 5 bases and the J segment 2 bases; nucleotides outside the gene matches: 5. The CDR3 DNA follows: TGTGCCAGCAGCAAATCGGGACAGGGGGCCACAGATACGCAGTATTTT. Residues: CASSKSGQGATDTQYF.

CDR3 in amino acids: CAWRVQGGAKNIQYF. The CDR3, as DNA: TGTGCCTGGAGGGTCCAGGGGGGAGCCAAAAACATTCAGTACTTC. The V call is TRBV30, the J call TRBJ2-4; TRBD1 might be the D (7 bases). In germline, CDR1 is GTSNPN, CDR2 SVGIG (reference sequence). The CDR3 runs to 15 residues. V was cut by 3 bases and J by 0 bases, with 12 bases left in between.

The chain combines TRBV29-1 with TRBJ2-1; D is possibly TRBD1 or TRBD2 (5 bases each). The germline V and J ends were trimmed by 7 bases and 13 bases, with 26 bases remaining between them. Germline V gene lookup returns CDR1 SQVTM and CDR2 ANQGSEA. The CDR3 is made up of 14 amino acids. CDR3 residues: CSGKGTLGPSLQFF. CDR3 in DNA: TGCAGCGGGAAGGGGACCCTTGGGCCCTCTCTACAGTTCTTC.

This chain joins TRBV15 and TRBJ2-1; the match to TRBD2 covers 8 bases. From germline, CDR1 is LNHNV and CDR2 YYDKDF (reference sequence). The V gene end was trimmed by 0 bases and the J gene end by 9 bases; junction bases not matched to a gene: 13. The CDR3 runs to 17 residues. In DNA form, the CDR3 reads TGTGCCACCAGCAGAGATCTAGCGGGCCTTGGTAACGGTGAGCAGTTCTTC. It specifies CATSRDLAGLGNGEQFF.

The rearrangement links TRBV7-2 to TRBJ2-7; 7 bases are shared with TRBD2. CDR1 is SGHTA and CDR2 is FQGNSA in the germline V gene. V trimming: 1 base; J trimming: 11 bases; junction bases outside the gene matches: 14. The CDR3 runs 15 residues. CDR3 protein: CASSLGAGDLMRKYF. In DNA form, the CDR3 reads TGTGCCAGCAGCTTAGGCGCGGGAGACCTCATGAGGAAGTACTTC.

Points on this clone: The same CDR3 arises from other DNA sequences in this sample as well. V gene TRBV9 combines with J gene TRBJ2-5, with D possibly being TRBD2 (5 bases). V was cut by 0 bases and J by 2 bases, with 5 bases left in between. Germline V lookup: CDR1 SGDLS, CDR2 YYNGEE. The CDR3 sequence is 13 residues long. CDR3 sequence (DNA): TGTGCCAGCAGCGTAGGGACTCAAGAGACCCAGTACTTC. This sequence encodes CASSVGTQETQYF.

The rearrangement joins TRBV28 to TRBJ2-7; TRBD1 might be the D (6 bases). Germline V gene data show CDR1 as MDHEN and CDR2 as SYDVKM. Deletions cut 4 bases from V and 5 bases from J, with 15 bases between. The CDR3 loop spans 14 amino acids. Here the CDR3 reads CASSSGNRAHEQYF. The CDR3 region has the DNA TGTGCCAGCAGTTCCGGTAACAGGGCACACGAGCAGTACTTC.

V gene TRBV9 combines with J gene TRBJ2-1; 13 bases match TRBD2. The CDR3 spans 16 residues. CDR1 and CDR2 from the germline V gene are SGDLS and YYNGEE. Trimming at V came to 4 bases and at J to 5 bases, leaving 6 bases not matched to a gene. The CDR3 loop reads CASSQKGLAGNNEQFF. The CDR3 bases are TGTGCCAGCAGCCAGAAGGGACTAGCGGGAAACAATGAGCAGTTCTTC. Supplemented by reference TRBV9 and TRBJ2-1, the full variable domain reads DSGVTQTPKHLITATGQRVTLRCSPRSGDLSVYWYQQSLDQGLQFLIQYYNGEERAKGNILERFSAQQFPDLHSELNLSSLELGDSALYFCASSQKGLAGNNEQFFGPGTRLTVL.

Points on this clone: The same CDR3 can be traced to other DNA sequences in this sample. J is TRBJ1-4 and V is TRBV6-5, with 10 bases matching TRBD1. The J segment lost 7 bases and the V segment lost 6 bases, leaving 2 bases of the junction unmatched. Per the germline V gene, CDR1 is MNHEY and CDR2 is SVGAGI. CDR3 size: 13 residues. The CDR3 nucleotides are TGTGCCAGCAGCCGGGACAGGGGTGAAAAACTGTTTTTT. Translating it yields CASSRDRGEKLFF.

This chain connects TRBV7-2 to TRBJ2-7, with TRBD1 matching 7 bases. Germline lookup yields CDR1 SGHTA and CDR2 FQGNSA. The J segment lost 7 bases and the V segment lost 5 bases, leaving 8 bases of the junction unmatched. The CDR3 runs 13 residues. The CDR3 nucleotides are TGTGCCAGCAGCCGGGACAGCACAGAAGAGCAGTACTTC. Amino acid sequence: CASSRDSTEEQYF.

This clone was observed a few times. The V call is TRBV29-1, the J call TRBJ2-1; 11 positions agree with TRBD2. The CDR3 sequence is 14 residues long. Germline V lookup: CDR1 SQVTM, CDR2 ANQGSEA. Germline trimming cut 0 bases from V and 9 bases from J; bases unmatched to any gene: 4. The CDR3 region has the DNA TGCAGCGTTGAAGATCTGACTAGCGGGACTGAGCAGTTCTTC. Residues: CSVEDLTSGTEQFF.

In this sample, this clone turned up a few times. V gene TRBV23-1 combines with J gene TRBJ1-2; TRBD1 might be the D (5 bases). TRBV23-1 has ORF status, its function being uncertain. The CDR3 extends over 12 amino acids. The ends were cut back, 11 bases at V and 6 bases at J, with 16 bases in the middle. The CDR3 DNA reads as TGCGCCGATGGGGGGTGTAGGGATGGCTACACCTTC. This codes for CADGGCRDGYTF.